The next 17 T cell receptor beta chains were all read from a single sample in a study of graft-versus-host responses after intestinal transplantation. Sequenced by immunoSEQ multiplex PCR; TCRdb stores in-frame clones only, minus some. This sample has 15,000 to 20,000 clones; roughly a third occur once, and the top ten carry roughly 2%. Sequencing was performed on alloreactive CD4+ T cells from a mixed lymphocyte reaction culture, taken before transplantation. Subset denoted: CFSE-low proliferating T cells sorted from approximately 6-day pre-transplant mixed lymphocyte reaction (GvH or HvG direction). The receptor set was obtained from a human patient who was an organ donor for intestinal transplantation.

In this sample, this clone turned up once. The V gene is TRBV6-5, the J gene TRBJ2-2; D is unclear. Germline-derived CDR1 and CDR2 are MNHEY and SVGAGI. Trimming shortened V by 4 bases and J by 6 bases, and 6 bases separated the two germline ends. This CDR3 spans 12 amino acids. The CDR3 loop is CASSSRPGELFF. CDR3 bases: TGTGCCAGCAGTTCTCGTCCCGGGGAGCTGTTTTTT.

By frequency in the sample, this clone is medium-sized. V usage is TRBV19 and J usage is TRBJ2-7, with 11 bases fitting TRBD1. Losses at the gene ends were 4 bases for V and 7 bases for J; bases not matched to a gene: 6. Germline V gene sequence: CDR1 LNHDA, CDR2 SQIVND (reference sequence). The CDR3 length is 14 residues. The CDR3 DNA is TGTGCCAGTAGTACCGGACAGGGGGCCGAAGAGCAGTACTTC. Amino acids: CASSTGQGAEEQYF. The entire variable domain, with the rest obtained from reference TRBV19 and TRBJ2-7, is as follows: DGGITQSPKYLFRKEGQNVTLSCEQNLNHDAMYWYRQDPGQGLRLIYYSQIVNDFQKGDIAEGYSVSREKKESFPLTVTSAQKNPTAFYLCASSTGQGAEEQYFGPGTRLTVT.

In DNA form, the CDR3 reads TGTGCCAGCAGTGAACTCGGGGGGGCTGGGGAGACCCAGTACTTC. Translating gives CASSELGGAGETQYF. The chain joins TRBV6-1 to TRBJ2-5; 8 bases line up with TRBD2. The length of the CDR3 is 15 residues. Germline V gives CDR1 MNHNS, CDR2 SASEGT. The J segment lost 5 bases and the V segment lost 2 bases, leaving 7 bases of the junction unmatched.

This clone is medium-sized. This CDR3 reads CASSVRQGQAEAFF. In nucleotides, the CDR3 is TGTGCCAGCAGCGTACGACAGGGGCAGGCTGAAGCTTTCTTT. This chain connects TRBV4-2 to TRBJ1-1, with 8 bases identical to TRBD1. V lost 5 bases, J lost 6 bases, and 8 bases stayed unmatched. The germline gives CDR1 LGHNA, CDR2 YNFKEQ. The CDR3 has 14 amino acids.

The chain's CDR3 is CASRASDTGELFF. In nucleotides, the CDR3 is TGTGCCAGCAGGGCGAGTGACACCGGGGAGCTGTTTTTT. The rearrangement joins TRBV28 to TRBJ2-2; D unresolved. This CDR3 has 13 residues. The V gene lost 6 bases and the J gene lost 3 bases, with 8 bases spanning the gap. The germline CDR1 and CDR2 sequences are MDHEN and SYDVKM.

By its share, this clone is medium-sized. The chain recombines TRBV7-2 with TRBJ2-7; D is possibly TRBD1 (5 bases). Trimming stripped 3 bases from V and 0 bases from J, with 9 bases between. This CDR3 contains 14 residues. Germline CDR1 SGHTA, CDR2 FQGNSA. The CDR3 region is CASSFKQVSYEQYF. CDR3 sequence (DNA): TGTGCCAGCAGCTTTAAACAGGTCTCCTACGAGCAGTACTTC.

The chain has TRBV5-6 and TRBJ1-5, with TRBD1 as a possible D gene (5 bases). This CDR3 spans 13 amino acids. Looked up from germline, CDR1 is SGHDT and CDR2 is YYEEEE. V was trimmed by 2 bases and J by 5 bases, leaving 8 bases between them. The CDR3 is CASSFQGDQPQHF. CDR3 nucleotide sequence: TGTGCCAGCAGCTTTCAGGGCGATCAGCCCCAGCATTTT.

This clone was detected a few times. The chain combines TRBV11-1 with TRBJ1-2; the D is unclear. Per the germline V gene, CDR1 is SGHAT and CDR2 is FQDESV (reference sequence). This CDR3 has 12 amino acids. V dropped 1 base and J dropped 8 bases, with 8 bases sitting between them. CDR3 loop: CASSLGGLGYTF. The CDR3 DNA follows: TGTGCCAGCAGCTTAGGGGGTCTCGGCTACACCTTC.

In this sample, this clone turned up a few times. This chain connects TRBV4-3 to TRBJ2-1; D is uncertain. The CDR3 contains 13 residues. V lost 4 bases and J 7 bases, leaving 11 bases between the germline ends. Germline loops: CDR1 LGHNA, CDR2 YSLEER. This chain's CDR3 is CASSLELGNEQFF. The CDR3 DNA follows: TGCGCCAGCAGCCTTGAACTGGGGAATGAGCAGTTCTTC.

The chain has TRBV5-1 and TRBJ2-3; weak D call: TRBD2 (6 bases). Germline lookup yields CDR1 SGHRS and CDR2 YFSETQ. The V end was cut by 4 bases, the J end by 2 bases, with 14 bases between. There are 15 residues in the CDR3. As DNA, the CDR3 is TGCGCCAGCAGCCTGGGGGGACTCTCCACAGATACGCAGTATTTT. As protein: CASSLGGLSTDTQYF.

The V gene is TRBV6-6, the J gene TRBJ1-3; D gene unclear. Germline V lookup: CDR1 MNHNY, CDR2 SVGAGI (reference sequence). V gave up 5 bases and J gave up 2 bases, with 13 bases separating them. The CDR3 consists of 15 residues. The CDR3 sequence: CASSLEGRAGNTIYF. For the CDR3, the DNA is TGTGCCAGCAGTCTCGAAGGGAGGGCTGGAAACACCATATATTTT.

The chain couples TRBV7-9 to TRBJ2-7, with TRBD2 as a possible D gene (5 bases). V was pared by 5 bases and J by 6 bases, with 11 bases between. The CDR3 is 12 residues long. Germline loops: CDR1 SEHNR, CDR2 FQNEAQ (reference sequence). CDR3 residues: CASSEIGGEQYF. The CDR3, as DNA: TGTGCCAGCAGCGAGATAGGAGGCGAGCAGTACTTC.

This chain joins TRBV18 and TRBJ2-5; TRBD1 might be the D (6 bases). V lost 2 bases to trimming and J lost 11 bases, with 24 bases between them. The length of the CDR3 is 16 residues. Germline V gene sequence: CDR1 KGHSH, CDR2 LQKENI. The CDR3 is CASSPTIPGTGLEQYF. CDR3 bases: TGTGCCAGCTCACCAACTATCCCGGGAACAGGGCTTGAGCAGTACTTC.

The chain's CDR3 is CASSSQGAGSYNEQFF. CDR3 DNA sequence: TGTGCCAGCAGCTCACAGGGGGCCGGGTCCTACAATGAGCAGTTCTTC. The rearrangement uses TRBV11-3 and TRBJ2-1; 9 bases agree with TRBD1. The ends lost 4 bases at V and 1 base at J; junction bases unmatched: 5. This CDR3 spans 16 amino acids. Per the germline V gene, CDR1 is SGHNT and CDR2 is YENEEA.

The genes are TRBV5-1 and TRBJ2-3; D gene ambiguous. Trimming removed 6 bases at V and 0 bases at J, with 11 bases between. Germline CDR1 and CDR2: SGHRS and YFSETQ. The CDR3 runs to 14 residues. The CDR3 region has the DNA TGCGCCAGCAAGGGCGGACCTAGCACAGATACGCAGTATTTT. It encodes CASKGGPSTDTQYF. Using reference TRBV5-1 and TRBJ2-3 for the parts outside the CDR3, the full variable domain is KAGVTQTPRYLIKTRGQQVTLSCSPISGHRSVSWYQQTPGQGLQFLFEYFSETQRNKGNFPGRFSGRQFSNSRSEMNVSTLELGDSALYLCASKGGPSTDTQYFGPGTRLTVL.

Within the sample, this clone is medium-sized (0.01 to 0.1%). The chain's CDR3 is CASRTGTGELFF. The CDR3 region has the DNA TGTGCCAGCAGGACAGGGACCGGGGAGCTGTTTTTT. This chain uses TRBV27 with TRBJ2-2; 7 bases match TRBD1. The germline CDR1 and CDR2 sequences are MNHEY and SMNVEV (reference sequence). The CDR3 covers 12 residues. V lost 6 bases, J lost 5 bases, and 0 bases stayed unmatched.

CDR3 sequence reads: CASSPKTGVGSGANVLTF. The DNA for the CDR3 is TGTGCCAGCTCACCAAAGACAGGGGTCGGCTCTGGGGCCAACGTCCTGACTTTC. V and J are TRBV18 and TRBJ2-6; 8 bases are a match to TRBD1. CDR3 length: 18 amino acids. V trimming: 2 bases; J trimming: 0 bases; junction bases outside the gene matches: 6. Germline values: CDR1 KGHSH, CDR2 LQKENI.